This T cell receptor beta chain came from a study of blood T cell repertoires in COVID-19. Looking at the study overall: Whether acute or convalescent, the COVID-19 samples came from the United States, Italy and Spain. In each case, the material was cDNA or gDNA derived from T cells, B-cell-depleted T cells, or PBMCs.

Methods used by the authors: Estimated nucleated cell counts came from reference gene primer amplification. Only in-frame clones appear in the TCRdb table, and some are missing; sequencing was by immunoSEQ multiplex PCR. The V and J calls and the clone size are those of that table, but D and trimming were determined from the DNA. The table has about 40,000 clones, about 80% seen once. The germline CDR1 and CDR2 sequences are MNHEY and SMNVEV (reference sequence). V gave up 11 bases and J gave up 7 bases; unmatched junction bases: 13. This CDR3 region has 14 residues. Sample: peripheral blood. The V and J genes are TRBV27 and TRBJ2-3; 9 bases align to TRBD1. This TCR came from a human donor with acute or convalescent COVID-19. The donor label of this sample is uncertain. In DNA, the CDR3 is TGTGCCGCGCGGGCGAGGGACAGGGAAAATACGCAGTATTTT. It encodes CAARARDRENTQYF.